This TCR beta chain was captured in a study of blood T cell repertoires in COVID-19. Across the whole study: Material from acute and convalescent COVID-19 was sourced from the United States, Italy and Spain. Sources were T cells, B-cell-depleted T cells, or PBMCs; the material itself was cDNA or gDNA.

In the authors' workflow: Estimation of nucleated cell counts relied on the amplification of reference gene primers. Here immunoSEQ multiplex PCR was the method, and the copy in TCRdb shows in-frame clones only, minus some. That table is the source of V, J and clone size, and D and trimming were worked out from the DNA. The table records some 160,000 clones, around 84% of them present only once. CDR1 and CDR2 from the germline V gene are SGHRS and YFSETQ. The V gene lost 3 bases and the J gene lost 3 bases, with 16 bases spanning the gap. The CDR3 contains 15 residues. The V and J genes are TRBV5-1 and TRBJ2-7, with D possibly being TRBD1 (6 bases). This TCR was recovered from a woman older than 75 with COVID-19, enrolled during active disease. Sequenced: peripheral blood. Written as DNA, the CDR3 is TGCGCCAGCAGCTGGGGGCGTACGGGAAACTACGAGCAGTACTTC. Protein: CASSWGRTGNYEQYF.